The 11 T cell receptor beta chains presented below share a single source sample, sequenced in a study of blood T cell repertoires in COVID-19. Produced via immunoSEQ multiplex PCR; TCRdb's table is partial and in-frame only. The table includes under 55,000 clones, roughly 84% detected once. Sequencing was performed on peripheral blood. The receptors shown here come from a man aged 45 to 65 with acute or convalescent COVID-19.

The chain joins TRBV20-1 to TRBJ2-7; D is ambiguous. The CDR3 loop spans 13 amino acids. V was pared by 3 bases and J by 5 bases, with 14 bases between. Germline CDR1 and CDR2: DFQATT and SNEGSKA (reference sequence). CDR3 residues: CSASSSGDDEQYF. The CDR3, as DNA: TGCAGTGCTAGTTCTTCGGGTGACGACGAGCAGTACTTC.

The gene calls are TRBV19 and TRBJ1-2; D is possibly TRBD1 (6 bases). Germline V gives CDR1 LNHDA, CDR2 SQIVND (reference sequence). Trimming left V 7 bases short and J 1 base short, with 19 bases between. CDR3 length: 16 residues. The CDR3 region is CASNPVGGALNYGYTF. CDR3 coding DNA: TGTGCCAGTAACCCGGTTGGGGGGGCGCTTAACTATGGCTACACCTTC.

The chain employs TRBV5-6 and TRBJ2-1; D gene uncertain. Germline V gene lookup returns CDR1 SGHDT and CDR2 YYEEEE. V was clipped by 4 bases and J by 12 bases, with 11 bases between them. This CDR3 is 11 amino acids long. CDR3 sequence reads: CASSLSSLQFF. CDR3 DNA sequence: TGTGCCAGCAGCCTCAGTAGCCTGCAGTTCTTC. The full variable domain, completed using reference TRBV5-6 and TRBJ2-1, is DAGVTQSPTHLIKTRGQQVTLRCSPKSGHDTVSWYQQALGQGPQFIFQYYEEEERQRGNFPDRFSGHQFPNYSSELNVNALLLGDSALYLCASSLSSLQFFGPGTRLTVL.

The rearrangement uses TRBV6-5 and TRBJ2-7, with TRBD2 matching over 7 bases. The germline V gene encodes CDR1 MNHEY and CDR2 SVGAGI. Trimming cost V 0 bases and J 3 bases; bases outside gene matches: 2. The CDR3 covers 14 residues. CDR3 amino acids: CASSYSGGNYEQYF. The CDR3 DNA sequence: TGTGCCAGCAGTTACTCGGGAGGGAACTACGAGCAGTACTTC.

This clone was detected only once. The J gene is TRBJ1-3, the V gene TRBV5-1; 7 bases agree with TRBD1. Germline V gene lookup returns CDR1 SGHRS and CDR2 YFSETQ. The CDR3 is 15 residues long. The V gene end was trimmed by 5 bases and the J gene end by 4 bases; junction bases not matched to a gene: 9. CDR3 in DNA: TGCGCCAGCAGTCAAACGACAGGGAGAGGAAACACCATATATTTT. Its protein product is CASSQTTGRGNTIYF.

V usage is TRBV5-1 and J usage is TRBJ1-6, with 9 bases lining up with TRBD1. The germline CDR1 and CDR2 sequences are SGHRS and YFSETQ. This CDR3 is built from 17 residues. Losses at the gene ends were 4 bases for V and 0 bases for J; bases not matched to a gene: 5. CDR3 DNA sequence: TGCGCCAGCAGCCCGGACAGGGGAGGCTCCTATAATTCACCCCTCCACTTT. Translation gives CASSPDRGGSYNSPLHF.

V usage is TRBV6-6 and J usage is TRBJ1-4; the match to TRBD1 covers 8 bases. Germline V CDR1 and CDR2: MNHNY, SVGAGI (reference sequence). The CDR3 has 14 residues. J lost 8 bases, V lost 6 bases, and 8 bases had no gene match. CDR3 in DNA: TGTGCCAGCAGAAAGACAGGGGCGCACGAAAAACTGTTTTTT. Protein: CASRKTGAHEKLFF.

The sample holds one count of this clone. CDR3 DNA: TGTGCCAGCAGTTTGGGGGGTAACCGCGAGCAGTACTTC. This encodes CASSLGGNREQYF. This rearrangement joins TRBV9 to TRBJ2-7; possibly TRBD2 for D (6 bases). This CDR3 comprises 13 residues. Trimming stripped 5 bases from V and 6 bases from J, with 15 bases between. In germline, CDR1 is SGDLS, CDR2 YYNGEE. Drawing the rest from reference TRBV9 and TRBJ2-7, the complete variable domain is DSGVTQTPKHLITATGQRVTLRCSPRSGDLSVYWYQQSLDQGLQFLIQYYNGEERAKGNILERFSAQQFPDLHSELNLSSLELGDSALYFCASSLGGNREQYFGPGTRLTVT.

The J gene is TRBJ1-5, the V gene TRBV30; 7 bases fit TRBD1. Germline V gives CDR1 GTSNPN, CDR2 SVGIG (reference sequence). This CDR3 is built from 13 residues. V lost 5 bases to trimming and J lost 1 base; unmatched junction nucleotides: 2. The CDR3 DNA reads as TGTGCCTGGCAGACAGGGAGCAATCAGCCCCAGCATTTT. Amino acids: CAWQTGSNQPQHF.

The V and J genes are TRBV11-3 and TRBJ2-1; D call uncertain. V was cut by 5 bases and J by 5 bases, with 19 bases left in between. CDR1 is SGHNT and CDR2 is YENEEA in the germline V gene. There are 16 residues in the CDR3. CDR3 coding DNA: TGTGCCAGCAGCAGAGCCTCAAGCGTCGCGGACAATGAGCAGTTCTTC. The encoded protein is CASSRASSVADNEQFF.

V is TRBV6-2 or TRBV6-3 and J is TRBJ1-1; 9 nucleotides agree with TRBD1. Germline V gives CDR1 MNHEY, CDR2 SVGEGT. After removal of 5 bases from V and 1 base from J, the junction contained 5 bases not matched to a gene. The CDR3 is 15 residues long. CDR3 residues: CASSRGTGTNTEAFF. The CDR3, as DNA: TGTGCCAGCAGTAGGGGGACAGGGACGAACACTGAAGCTTTCTTT.